These 9 T cell receptor beta chains were all obtained from the same sample, sequenced in a study of T cells in Graves' hyperthyroidism and ophthalmopathy (dated by TCRdb to between 2018 and 2021). The library was made by multiplex PCR. The sample was run on an Illumina HiSeq 2000. The TCR beta CDR3 regions were amplified from RNA transcripts. The TCR CDR3 was subjected to a first round of RT-PCR using the HTBI primer set and the Qiagen OneStep RT-PCR kit. TCRdb's own reprocessing of the public reads used fastp at Q25 and MiXCR and kept productive beta chains. Rows matching on CDR3 protein sequence are summarized as one entry with the most common DNA and genes. The sample table shows roughly 500,000 distinct CDR3 sequences, and roughly 45% are seen once. Of the sample, about two fifths falls within the top ten clones. The sample taken for sequencing was peripheral blood or thyroid tissue (not recorded which). These receptors were taken from an adult woman with Graves' disease, either hyperthyroidism or ophthalmopathy (not recorded which).

The rearrangement uses TRBV7-2 and TRBJ2-5; 13 bases are shared with TRBD2. Germline V lookup: CDR1 SGHTA, CDR2 FQGNSA. There are 16 residues in the CDR3. Unmatched junction bases numbered 6, after V lost 6 bases and J lost 2 bases. CDR3 amino acids: CASSQPGLAGQETQYF. The CDR3 DNA reads TGTGCCAGCAGTCAGCCGGGACTAGCGGGACAAGAGACCCAGTACTTC.

The chain joins TRBV2 to TRBJ2-5; 14 bases are a match to TRBD2. With 6 bases clipped from V and 3 bases from J, the junction kept 15 bases outside the gene matches. CDR1 and CDR2 from the germline V gene are SNHLY and FYNNEI. CDR3 length equals 19 residues. The chain's CDR3 is CASRDPSGTSGSGEETQYF. The CDR3 DNA sequence: TGTGCCAGCAGGGACCCATCCGGGACTAGCGGGAGCGGTGAAGAGACCCAGTACTTC.

The J gene is TRBJ2-5, the V gene TRBV15, with a tentative D call TRBD1 (7 bases). This CDR3 comprises 15 residues. CDR1 is LNHNV and CDR2 is YYDKDF in the germline V gene (reference sequence). The germline V and J ends were trimmed by 1 base and 5 bases, with 14 bases remaining between them. DNA for the CDR3: TGTGCCACCAGCAGAGCCCTCCCAGGGGGGGAGACCCAGTACTTC. Translating gives CATSRALPGGETQYF.

This clonotype was seen repeatedly, ten times or more. The chain carries TRBV12-3 or TRBV12-4 and TRBJ1-2; unclear D gene. This CDR3 region has 12 residues. V was cut by 5 bases and J by 4 bases, with 8 bases left in between. The CDR3 bases are TGTGCCAGCAGTCCGAGCCCCTATGGCTACACCTTC. It translates to CASSPSPYGYTF.

V and J are TRBV19 and TRBJ1-4; tentatively, D is TRBD1 (5 bases). The CDR3 covers 14 residues. Trimming took 7 bases from V and 5 from J, leaving 14 bases between them. Germline V gene sequence: CDR1 LNHDA, CDR2 SQIVND (reference sequence). In nucleotides, the CDR3 is TGTGCCAGTACCATAGGGGCGGGAAATGAAAAACTGTTTTTT. Protein: CASTIGAGNEKLFF.

The chain uses TRBV7-2 and TRBJ2-7, with D unresolved. V dropped 5 bases and J dropped 0 bases, with 14 bases sitting between them. The CDR3 sequence is 15 residues long. Looked up from germline, CDR1 is SGHTA and CDR2 is FQGNSA. The CDR3 region is CASSQDILSSYEQYF. The CDR3, as DNA: TGTGCCAGCAGCCAAGATATCCTTTCCTCCTACGAGCAGTACTTC.

The chain combines TRBV6-2 or TRBV6-3 with TRBJ2-6; 7 bases match TRBD2. Trimming cost V 7 bases and J 0 bases; bases outside gene matches: 15. The CDR3 is made up of 19 amino acids. Germline loops: CDR1 MNHEY, CDR2 SVGEGT. The CDR3 DNA reads as TGTGCCAGCACCTTCCCATCCCAGCGGGGCCCCTCTGGGGCCAACGTCCTGACTTTC. This translates into CASTFPSQRGPSGANVLTF.

At least ten counts were recorded for this clonotype. This chain joins TRBV7-2 and TRBJ1-1, with D possibly being TRBD1 (6 bases). Germline loops: CDR1 SGHTA, CDR2 FQGNSA. The CDR3 is 14 residues long. Trimming shortened V by 5 bases and J by 4 bases, and 14 bases separated the two germline ends. Here the CDR3 reads CASSPTAGVTEAFF. In DNA form, the CDR3 reads TGTGCCAGCAGCCCGACTGCAGGGGTCACTGAAGCTTTCTTT.

In this sample, this clonotype turned up a few times. This sequence joins TRBV20-1 and TRBJ2-1, with no clear D. CDR1 is DFQATT and CDR2 is SNEGSKA in the germline V gene (reference sequence). Trimming cost V 0 bases and J 14 bases, with 8 bases left between them. This CDR3 comprises 10 residues. CDR3 sequence reads: CSAREGREFF. Here the CDR3 DNA reads TGCAGTGCTAGAGAAGGACGAGAGTTCTTC.